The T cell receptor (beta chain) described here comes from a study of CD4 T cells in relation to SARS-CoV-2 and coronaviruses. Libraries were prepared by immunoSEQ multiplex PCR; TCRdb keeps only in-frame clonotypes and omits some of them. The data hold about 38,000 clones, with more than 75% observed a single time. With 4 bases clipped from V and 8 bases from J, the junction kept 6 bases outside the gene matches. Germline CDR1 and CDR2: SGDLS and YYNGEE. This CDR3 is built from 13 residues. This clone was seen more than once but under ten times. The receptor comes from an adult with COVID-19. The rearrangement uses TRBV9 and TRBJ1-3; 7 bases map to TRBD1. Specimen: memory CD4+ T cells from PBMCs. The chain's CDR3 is CASSHIQGDTIYF. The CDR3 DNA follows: TGTGCCAGCAGCCACATCCAGGGGGACACCATATATTTT. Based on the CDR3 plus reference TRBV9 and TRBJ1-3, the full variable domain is DSGVTQTPKHLITATGQRVTLRCSPRSGDLSVYWYQQSLDQGLQFLIQYYNGEERAKGNILERFSAQQFPDLHSELNLSSLELGDSALYFCASSHIQGDTIYFGEGSWLTVV.